This note documents a single T cell receptor (beta chain) sequence. Its antigen is still unknown. Method: immunoSEQ multiplex PCR; TCRdb's copy keeps in-frame clones and lacks some. The sample has about 37,000 clones, approximately 86% seen once. These data originate in a study of OX40 agonist ivuxolimab in advanced cancers. Study observations and caveats: In the expanded peripheral T cells, antigen specificity was never determined. Among the nonresponders, some also had low normalized T-cell clonal expansion.

Trimming stripped 7 bases from V and 1 base from J, with 17 bases between. This CDR3 is built from 16 residues. Germline CDR1 MGHDK, CDR2 SYGVNS. The chain employs TRBV25-1 and TRBJ1-3; D perhaps matches TRBD1 (5 bases). This TCR derives from an adult with an advanced solid tumor such as melanoma, head and neck, liver or kidney cancer. The starting material was CD4+ or CD8+ T cells sorted from blood, obtained in a trial of the OX40 agonist ivuxolimab. CDR3 amino acids: CASTSPGTVSGNTIYF. The CDR3 bases are TGTGCCAGCACCTCCCCCGGGACTGTTTCTGGAAACACCATATATTTT.